The 22 T cell receptor beta chains presented below share a single source sample, sequenced in a study of CD8+CD57+ T cells in acquired aplastic anemia. For sequencing, patients were chosen who had shown expansion of CD8+CD57+ cells by flow cytometry. Profiling that covered TCR beta VDJ and CDR3 relied on genomic DNA as its template. Using its own MiXCR run on the reads, TCRdb lists one record per CDR3 protein. The data show over 150,000 distinct CDR3 sequences, roughly three fifths seen once. The sample consisted of sorted CD4+, CD8+, or CD8+CD57+ T cells (not recorded which) from PBMCs. The receptors here all came from a human donor with aplastic anemia.

This clonotype was observed at least ten times. The chain couples TRBV29-1 to TRBJ2-5, with 9 bases lining up with TRBD1. The CDR3 has 14 residues. The germline V gene encodes CDR1 SQVTM and CDR2 ANQGSEA. The trim removed 7 bases at V and 4 bases at J, leaving 10 bases unmatched. The CDR3, as DNA: TGCAGCGATATCCCGGGACAGGGATTAGAGACCCAGTACTTC. It encodes CSDIPGQGLETQYF.

Only a few counts were recorded for this clonotype. The J gene is TRBJ1-6, the V gene TRBV20-1, with D unresolved. The CDR3 is 11 amino acids. The ends were cut back, 0 bases at V and 16 bases at J, with 10 bases in the middle. Germline CDR1 reads DFQATT; CDR2 reads SNEGSKA (reference sequence). The CDR3 here is CSARDGSSLHF. The CDR3 nucleotides read TGCAGTGCTAGAGATGGCTCCTCACTCCACTTT.

The chain links TRBV2 to TRBJ2-7, with D hard to call. V gave up 5 bases and J gave up 4 bases, with 15 bases separating them. The CDR3 has 14 amino acids. Germline CDR1 is SNHLY and CDR2 is FYNNEI. The CDR3 bases are TGTGCCAGCAGTTACTCGAGGCGCGTTTACGAGCAGTACTTC. Its translation is CASSYSRRVYEQYF.

In its sample, this clonotype was seen a few times. The chain is built from TRBV9 and TRBJ2-3; 11 bases are a match to TRBD2. Germline CDR1 and CDR2: SGDLS and YYNGEE. V lost 3 bases and J lost 2; bases outside the gene matches: 5. CDR3 length equals 16 residues. CDR3 nucleotides: TGTGCCAGCAGCGCGGAACTAGCGGGGGCCACAGATACGCAGTATTTT. Its translation is CASSAELAGATDTQYF.

This clonotype was counted ten times or more. This chain links TRBV5-6 with TRBJ1-1; D may be TRBD1 (5 bases). CDR1 and CDR2 (germline): SGHDT, YYEEEE. V was pared by 1 base and J by 4 bases, with 14 bases between. The CDR3 spans 15 residues. The CDR3 protein is CASSLSPRASTEAFF. The CDR3 DNA sequence: TGTGCCAGCAGCTTGTCGCCCAGGGCGAGCACTGAAGCTTTCTTT. The whole variable domain, filled in from reference TRBV5-6 and TRBJ1-1, reads DAGVTQSPTHLIKTRGQQVTLRCSPKSGHDTVSWYQQALGQGPQFIFQYYEEEERQRGNFPDRFSGHQFPNYSSELNVNALLLGDSALYLCASSLSPRASTEAFFGQGTRLTVV.

V usage is TRBV20-1 and J usage is TRBJ1-6; TRBD1 is a possible D gene (6 bases). V was pared by 2 bases and J by 4 bases, with 6 bases between. The germline V gene encodes CDR1 DFQATT and CDR2 SNEGSKA (reference sequence). This CDR3 is built from 13 residues. The CDR3 spells CSARQGYNSPLHF. The CDR3 DNA sequence: TGCAGTGCTAGACAGGGGTATAATTCACCCCTCCACTTT.

V gene TRBV7-8 combines with J gene TRBJ1-6; D remains ambiguous. Deletions cut 5 bases from V and 6 bases from J, with 14 bases between. CDR3 length: 15 residues. Germline CDR1 is SGHVS and CDR2 is FQNEAQ. CDR3 loop: CASSPLRGLNSPLHF. CDR3 sequence (DNA): TGTGCCAGCAGCCCGTTGCGTGGGCTTAATTCACCCCTCCACTTT.

This rearrangement joins TRBV19 to TRBJ2-2; D is ambiguous. Germline V gives CDR1 LNHDA, CDR2 SQIVND (reference sequence). V was clipped by 1 base and J by 5 bases, with 5 bases between them. The CDR3 sequence is 13 residues long. Here the CDR3 DNA reads TGTGCCAGTAGTATAGGTGGGACCGGGGAGCTGTTTTTT. This encodes CASSIGGTGELFF. The whole variable domain, remainder taken from reference TRBV19 and TRBJ2-2, is DGGITQSPKYLFRKEGQNVTLSCEQNLNHDAMYWYRQDPGQGLRLIYYSQIVNDFQKGDIAEGYSVSREKKESFPLTVTSAQKNPTAFYLCASSIGGTGELFFGEGSRLTVL.

J is TRBJ1-1 and V is TRBV20-1, with D possibly being TRBD1 (5 bases). V lost 5 bases and J lost 2, with 12 bases in between. Germline V lookup: CDR1 DFQATT, CDR2 SNEGSKA (reference sequence). This CDR3 contains 13 residues. In DNA, the CDR3 is TGCAGTGCTGGGGGGGGAGGTAACACTGAAGCTTTCTTT. Translating gives CSAGGGGNTEAFF.

Only a few counts were recorded for this clonotype. V usage is TRBV29-1 and J usage is TRBJ2-7, with 8 nucleotides matching TRBD1. J was trimmed by 4 bases and V by 1 base; bases with no gene match: 15. This CDR3 is built from 17 residues. The germline V gene has CDR1 SQVTM and CDR2 ANQGSEA. The CDR3 DNA sequence: TGCAGCGTTGAAGGAGGAGGGACAGGCGTGTATGGGTACGAGCAGTACTTC. Translating gives CSVEGGGTGVYGYEQYF.

The chain carries TRBV24-1 and TRBJ2-2; the match to TRBD2 covers 7 bases. Losses at the gene ends were 5 bases for V and 5 bases for J; bases not matched to a gene: 4. Germline V CDR1 and CDR2: KGHDR, SFDVKD. The CDR3 is 14 amino acids. For the CDR3, the DNA is TGTGCCACCAGTGTAAGGGGAGGGACCGGGGAGCTGTTTTTT. This encodes CATSVRGGTGELFF.

This clonotype was seen a handful of times. The limits of the CDR3 on the DNA are not certain, so only TCRdb's listed CDR3 is given. The V gene is TRBV19, the J gene TRBJ1-1; the tabulated D call, TRBD1, remains unverified against the DNA. Germline CDR1 and CDR2: LNHDA and SQIVND (reference sequence). The CDR3 is 21 amino acids in total, end residues counted. CDR3: CASSRQGLYEQYFGPGTEAFF.

This chain links TRBV18 with TRBJ1-1, with unresolved D. V lost 7 bases and J 0 bases, leaving 6 bases between the germline ends. There are 12 residues in the CDR3. Germline V lookup: CDR1 KGHSH, CDR2 LQKENI. The CDR3 DNA reads TGTGCCAGCTTTGGACTGAACACTGAAGCTTTCTTT. Translation: CASFGLNTEAFF.

This clonotype has only one observation. The chain has TRBV5-1 and TRBJ2-1; 10 bases are shared with TRBD1. The CDR3 extends over 15 amino acids. Germline V CDR1 and CDR2: SGHRS, YFSETQ. The V gene end was trimmed by 3 bases and the J gene end by 6 bases; junction bases not matched to a gene: 6. Here the CDR3 reads CASSSTGGGLNEQFF. CDR3 DNA sequence: TGCGCCAGCAGCTCGACAGGGGGCGGGCTCAATGAGCAGTTCTTC.

This sequence joins TRBV2 and TRBJ1-1, with 8 bases identical to TRBD1. Germline values: CDR1 SNHLY, CDR2 FYNNEI. CDR3 length equals 18 residues. V shed 0 bases, J shed 2 bases, and the junction held 11 bases outside the gene matches. The CDR3 is CASSEAVWTGRYNTEAFF. The CDR3 DNA is TGTGCCAGCAGTGAAGCGGTGTGGACAGGGAGGTATAACACTGAAGCTTTCTTT.

The chain combines TRBV9 with TRBJ2-2; perhaps TRBD2 as D (6 bases). This CDR3 region has 15 residues. Germline loops: CDR1 SGDLS, CDR2 YYNGEE. V dropped 5 bases and J dropped 3 bases, with 14 bases sitting between them. The CDR3 bases are TGTGCCAGCAGTTTGTTTTCGGGGGACACCGGGGAGCTGTTTTTT. Its protein product is CASSLFSGDTGELFF.

This clonotype was seen ten or more times. The chain links TRBV7-3 to TRBJ2-1; possibly TRBD2 for D (7 bases). Germline V gene data show CDR1 as SGHTA and CDR2 as FQGTGA. The V gene lost 5 bases and the J gene lost 6 bases, with 17 bases spanning the gap. This CDR3 region has 15 residues. CDR3 in amino acids: CASSPWGGPVNEQFF. Here the CDR3 DNA reads TGTGCCAGCAGCCCCTGGGGGGGGCCTGTCAATGAGCAGTTCTTC.

The chain carries TRBV19 and TRBJ2-7, with 9 bases fitting TRBD2. Germline CDR1 reads LNHDA; CDR2 reads SQIVND (reference sequence). Unmatched junction bases numbered 9, after V lost 5 bases and J lost 4 bases. The CDR3 has 15 residues. CDR3 DNA: TGTGCCAGTAGTGTTCTTAGCGGGAGTGATTACGAGCAGTACTTC. This codes for CASSVLSGSDYEQYF.

This clonotype was observed at least ten times. The chain is built from TRBV19 and TRBJ2-7, with 7 nucleotides matching TRBD1. The CDR3 covers 15 residues. Trimming took 0 bases from V and 4 from J; bases not matched to a gene: 6. The V gene's germline CDR1 is LNHDA and CDR2 SQIVND (reference sequence). The CDR3 is CASSIDRDREYEQYF. CDR3 nucleotide sequence: TGTGCCAGTAGTATAGATCGGGACAGAGAATACGAGCAGTACTTC.

The chain uses TRBV29-1 and TRBJ2-7; 9 bases map to TRBD1. The CDR3 runs to 15 residues. V lost 0 bases and J lost 7; bases outside the gene matches: 10. In germline, CDR1 is SQVTM, CDR2 ANQGSEA. The CDR3 DNA reads TGCAGCGTTGAAGATCCGGGACAGGGATTGGATGAGCAGTACTTC. Translation gives CSVEDPGQGLDEQYF.

The chain employs TRBV29-1 and TRBJ2-6, with 7 bases matching TRBD2. The CDR3 has 19 amino acids. The J segment lost 0 bases and the V segment lost 6 bases, leaving 17 bases of the junction unmatched. Per germline, CDR1 SQVTM and CDR2 ANQGSEA. The CDR3 coding sequence is TGCAGCGTGTTACCGAAGGGAGGGGTGAGGAACTCTGGGGCCAACGTCCTGACTTTC. Encoded protein: CSVLPKGGVRNSGANVLTF.

This rearrangement joins TRBV7-9 to TRBJ1-5; TRBD1 aligns across 7 bases. The J segment lost 1 base and the V segment lost 4 bases, leaving 4 bases of the junction unmatched. Germline V gives CDR1 SEHNR, CDR2 FQNEAQ (reference sequence). The CDR3 extends over 15 amino acids. The CDR3, as DNA: TGTGCCAGCAGCTATGACAGGGAAAGCAATCAGCCCCAGCATTTT. As protein: CASSYDRESNQPQHF.